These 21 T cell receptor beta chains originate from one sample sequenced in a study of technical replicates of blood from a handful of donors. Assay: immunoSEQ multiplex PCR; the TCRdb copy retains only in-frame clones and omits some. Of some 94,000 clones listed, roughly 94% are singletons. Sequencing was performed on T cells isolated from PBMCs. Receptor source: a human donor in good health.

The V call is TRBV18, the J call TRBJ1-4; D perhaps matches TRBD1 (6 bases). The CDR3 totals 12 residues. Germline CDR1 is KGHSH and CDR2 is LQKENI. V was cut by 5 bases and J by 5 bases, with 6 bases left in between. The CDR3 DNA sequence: TGTGCCAGCTCAGGACAGAATGAAAAACTGTTTTTT. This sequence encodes CASSGQNEKLFF.

The CDR3 reads CASSPYSYNEQFF. The CDR3, as DNA: TGTGCCAGCAGCCCGTACTCCTACAATGAGCAGTTCTTC. This chain connects TRBV27 to TRBJ2-1, with D unclear. Germline values: CDR1 MNHEY, CDR2 SMNVEV (reference sequence). The CDR3 is 13 amino acids. Trimming removed 6 bases at V and 0 bases at J, with 6 bases between.

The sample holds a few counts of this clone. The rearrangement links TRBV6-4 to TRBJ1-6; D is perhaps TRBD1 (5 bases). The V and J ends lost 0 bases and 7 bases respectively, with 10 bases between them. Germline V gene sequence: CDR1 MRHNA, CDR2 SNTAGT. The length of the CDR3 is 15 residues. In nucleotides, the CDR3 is TGTGCCAGCAGTGACTCGCCAGGGAACAATTCACCCCTCCACTTT. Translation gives CASSDSPGNNSPLHF.

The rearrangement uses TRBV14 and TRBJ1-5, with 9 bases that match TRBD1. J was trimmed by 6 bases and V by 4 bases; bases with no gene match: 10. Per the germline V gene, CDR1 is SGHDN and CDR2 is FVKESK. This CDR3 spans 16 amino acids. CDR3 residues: CASSPPGTGLRQPQHF. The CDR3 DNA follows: TGTGCCAGCAGCCCTCCCGGGACAGGGCTCCGTCAGCCCCAGCATTTT.

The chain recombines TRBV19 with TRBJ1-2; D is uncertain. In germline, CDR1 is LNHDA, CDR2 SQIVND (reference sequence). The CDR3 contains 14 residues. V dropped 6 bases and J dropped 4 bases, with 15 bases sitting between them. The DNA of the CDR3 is TGTGCCAGTAGCGTGTCGGGAGCGCTCTATGGCTACACCTTC. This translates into CASSVSGALYGYTF.

As DNA, the CDR3 is TGTGCCAGCTCACCAGGCATGGGCTACACCTTC. Translated, it gives CASSPGMGYTF. V usage is TRBV18 and J usage is TRBJ1-2; D not certain. The CDR3 contains 11 residues. Trimming removed 2 bases at V and 8 bases at J, with 6 bases between. Germline V gene lookup returns CDR1 KGHSH and CDR2 LQKENI.

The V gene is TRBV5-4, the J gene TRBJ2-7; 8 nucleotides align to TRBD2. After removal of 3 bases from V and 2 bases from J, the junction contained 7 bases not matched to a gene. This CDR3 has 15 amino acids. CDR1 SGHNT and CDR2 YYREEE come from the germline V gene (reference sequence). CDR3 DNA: TGTGCCAGCAGCTCGGGAGGGACCGACGCCTACGAGCAGTACTTC. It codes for CASSSGGTDAYEQYF. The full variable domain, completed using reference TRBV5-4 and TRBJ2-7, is ETGVTQSPTHLIKTRGQQVTLRCSSQSGHNTVSWYQQALGQGPQFIFQYYREEENGRGNFPPRFSGLQFPNYSSELNVNALELDDSALYLCASSSGGTDAYEQYFGPGTRLTVT.

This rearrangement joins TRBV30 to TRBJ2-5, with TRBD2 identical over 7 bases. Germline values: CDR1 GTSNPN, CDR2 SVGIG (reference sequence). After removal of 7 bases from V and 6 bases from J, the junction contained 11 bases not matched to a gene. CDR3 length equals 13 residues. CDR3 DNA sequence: TGTGCCTACGTAGCTAGCGGTACTCAGACCCAGTACTTC. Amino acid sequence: CAYVASGTQTQYF.

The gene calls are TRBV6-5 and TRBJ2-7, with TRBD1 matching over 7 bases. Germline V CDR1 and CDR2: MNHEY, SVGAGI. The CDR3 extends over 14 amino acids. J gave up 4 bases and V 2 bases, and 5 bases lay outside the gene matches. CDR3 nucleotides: TGTGCCAGCAGTTACCGTCAGGGGGTTTACGAGCAGTACTTC. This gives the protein CASSYRQGVYEQYF.

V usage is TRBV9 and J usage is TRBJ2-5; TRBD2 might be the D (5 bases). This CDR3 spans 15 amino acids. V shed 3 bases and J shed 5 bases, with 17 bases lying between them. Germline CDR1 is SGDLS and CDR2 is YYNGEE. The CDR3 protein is CASSATDGLVETQYF. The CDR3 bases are TGTGCCAGCAGCGCCACGGACGGACTTGTTGAGACCCAGTACTTC. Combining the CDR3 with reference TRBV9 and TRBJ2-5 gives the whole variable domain DSGVTQTPKHLITATGQRVTLRCSPRSGDLSVYWYQQSLDQGLQFLIQYYNGEERAKGNILERFSAQQFPDLHSELNLSSLELGDSALYFCASSATDGLVETQYFGPGTRLLVL.

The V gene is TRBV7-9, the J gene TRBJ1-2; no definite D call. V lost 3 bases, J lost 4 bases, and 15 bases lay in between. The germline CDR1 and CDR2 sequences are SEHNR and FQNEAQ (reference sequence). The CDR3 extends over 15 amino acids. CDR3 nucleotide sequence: TGTGCCAGCAGCTTTATAGTCAGAGGGTCCTATGGCTACACCTTC. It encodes CASSFIVRGSYGYTF. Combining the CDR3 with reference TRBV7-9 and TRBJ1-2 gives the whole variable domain DTGVSQNPRHKITKRGQNVTFRCDPISEHNRLYWYRQTLGQGPEFLTYFQNEAQLEKSRLLSDRFSAERPKGSFSTLEIQRTEQGDSAMYLCASSFIVRGSYGYTFGSGTRLTVV.

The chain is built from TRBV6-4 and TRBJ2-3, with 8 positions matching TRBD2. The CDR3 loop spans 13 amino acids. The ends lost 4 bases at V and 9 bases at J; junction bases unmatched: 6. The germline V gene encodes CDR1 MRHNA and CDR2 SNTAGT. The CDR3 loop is CASSAVAGQTQYF. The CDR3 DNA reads TGTGCCAGCAGTGCCGTAGCGGGACAAACGCAGTATTTT.

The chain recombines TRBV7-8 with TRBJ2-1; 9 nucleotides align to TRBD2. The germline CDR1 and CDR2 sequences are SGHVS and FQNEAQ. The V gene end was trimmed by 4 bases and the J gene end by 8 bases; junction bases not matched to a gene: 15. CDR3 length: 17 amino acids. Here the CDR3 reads CASSSVPAQRGVDEQFF. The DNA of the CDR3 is TGTGCCAGCAGCTCCGTTCCCGCCCAGCGGGGGGTCGATGAGCAGTTCTTC.

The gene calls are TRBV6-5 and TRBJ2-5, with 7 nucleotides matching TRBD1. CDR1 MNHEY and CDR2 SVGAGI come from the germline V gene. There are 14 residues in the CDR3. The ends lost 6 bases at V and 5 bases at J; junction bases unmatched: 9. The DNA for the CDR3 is TGTGCCAGCAGCGCGAGACAGGGCTTGGAGACCCAGTACTTC. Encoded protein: CASSARQGLETQYF.

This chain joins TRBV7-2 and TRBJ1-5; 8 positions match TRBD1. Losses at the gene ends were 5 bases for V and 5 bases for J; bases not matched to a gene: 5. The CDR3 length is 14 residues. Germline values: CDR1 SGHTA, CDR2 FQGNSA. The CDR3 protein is CASSKETGDQPQHF. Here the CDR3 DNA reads TGTGCCAGCAGCAAAGAGACAGGGGATCAGCCCCAGCATTTT.

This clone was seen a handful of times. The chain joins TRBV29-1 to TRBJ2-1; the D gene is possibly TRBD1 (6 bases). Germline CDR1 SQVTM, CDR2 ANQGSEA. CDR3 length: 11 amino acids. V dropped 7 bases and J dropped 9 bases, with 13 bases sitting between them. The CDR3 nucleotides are TGCAGCGCCAACAGGGTTGTTGAGCAGTTCTTC. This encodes CSANRVVEQFF.

In DNA, the CDR3 is TGTGCCAGCTCACCCCGGCTTGGGGGAGGGGAGACCCAGTACTTC. It translates to CASSPRLGGGETQYF. The rearrangement joins TRBV18 to TRBJ2-5, with TRBD2 matching over 7 bases. Germline-derived CDR1 and CDR2 are KGHSH and LQKENI. The CDR3 has 15 amino acids. After removal of 3 bases from V and 5 bases from J, the junction contained 9 bases not matched to a gene.

The CDR3 protein is CAIAGSYEQYF. As DNA, the CDR3 is TGTGCCATTGCGGGAAGCTACGAGCAGTACTTC. V is TRBV6-6 and J is TRBJ2-7, with D perhaps matching TRBD2 (6 bases). With 10 bases removed from V and 3 bases from J, the gap between germline ends came to 10 bases. The germline CDR1 and CDR2 sequences are MNHNY and SVGAGI (reference sequence). This CDR3 spans 11 amino acids.

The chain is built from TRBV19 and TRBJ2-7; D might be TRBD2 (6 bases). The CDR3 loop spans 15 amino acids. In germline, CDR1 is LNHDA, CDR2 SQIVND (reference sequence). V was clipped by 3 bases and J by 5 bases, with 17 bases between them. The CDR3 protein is CASSITGRGINEQYF. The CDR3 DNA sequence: TGTGCCAGTAGTATTACGGGGCGGGGTATCAACGAGCAGTACTTC. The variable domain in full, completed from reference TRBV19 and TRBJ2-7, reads DGGITQSPKYLFRKEGQNVTLSCEQNLNHDAMYWYRQDPGQGLRLIYYSQIVNDFQKGDIAEGYSVSREKKESFPLTVTSAQKNPTAFYLCASSITGRGINEQYFGPGTRLTVT.

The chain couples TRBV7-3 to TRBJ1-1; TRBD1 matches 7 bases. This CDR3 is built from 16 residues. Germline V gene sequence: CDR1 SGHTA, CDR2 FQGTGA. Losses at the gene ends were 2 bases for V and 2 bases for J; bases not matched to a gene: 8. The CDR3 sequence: CASSLSSQGINTEAFF. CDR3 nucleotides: TGTGCCAGCAGCTTATCTTCACAGGGGATTAACACTGAAGCTTTCTTT.

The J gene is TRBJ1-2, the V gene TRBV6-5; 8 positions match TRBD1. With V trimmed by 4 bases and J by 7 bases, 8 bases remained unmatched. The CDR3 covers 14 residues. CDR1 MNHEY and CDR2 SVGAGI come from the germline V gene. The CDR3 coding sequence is TGTGCCAGCAGTTCGGACAGGGTTTATGGTGGCTACACCTTC. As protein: CASSSDRVYGGYTF.